These 6 T cell receptor beta chains share one sample of origin, sequenced in a study of blood T cells in healthy people across ages. A J-beta primer mix and a sample-barcoded 5' primer were used in a second PCR of about 7 to 12 cycles. TCRdb independently ran MiXCR on the 5' RACE reads; one entry per CDR3 protein. The table lists hundreds of thousands of distinct CDR3 sequences, 58% of them singletons. The sequenced sample was blood. Receptors originate from a man aged 25-40 years in good health.

This clonotype has just a few counts. The chain links TRBV7-2 to TRBJ1-2; D may be TRBD1 (5 bases). In germline, CDR1 is SGHTA, CDR2 FQGNSA. This CDR3 spans 13 amino acids. Trimming removed 4 bases at V and 5 bases at J, with 11 bases between. Written as DNA, the CDR3 is TGTGCCAGCAGCTCCGGGACCAATTATGGCTACACCTTC. It encodes CASSSGTNYGYTF. The full variable domain, in which reference TRBV7-2 and TRBJ1-2 provide the parts outside the CDR3, is GAGVSQSPSNKVTEKGKDVELRCDPISGHTALYWYRQSLGQGLEFLIYFQGNSAPDKSGLPSDRFSAERTGGSVSTLTIQRTQQEDSAVYLCASSSGTNYGYTFGSGTRLTVV.

The V call is TRBV12-3 or TRBV12-4, the J call TRBJ1-1, with 7 bases identical to TRBD1. The ends lost 5 bases at V and 7 bases at J; junction bases unmatched: 13. This CDR3 is built from 15 residues. The CDR3 nucleotides are TGTGCCAGCAGTCCGCGGCGGACAGGAACTGGTGAAGCTTTCTTT. Amino acids: CASSPRRTGTGEAFF.

Comment on this clonotype: A much larger clone differs from this one at a single base, so this may be a read error. The chain has TRBV20-1 and TRBJ2-5; D remains unclear. The CDR3 covers 12 residues. Trimming removed 6 bases from V and 5 bases from J, with 13 bases in between. Germline V CDR1 and CDR2: DFQATT, SNEGSKA (reference sequence). The CDR3 DNA sequence: TGCAGTGCACCGGACGGTCAGGAGACCCAGTACTTC. It translates to CSAPDGQETQYF.

The rearrangement uses TRBV7-9 and TRBJ1-2, with D tentatively TRBD1 (5 bases). CDR3 length equals 15 residues. Germline assignment: CDR1 SEHNR and CDR2 FQNEAQ (reference sequence). V lost 4 bases and J 2 bases, leaving 14 bases between the germline ends. The CDR3 is CASSYPVGTNYGYTF. In nucleotides, the CDR3 is TGTGCCAGCAGCTACCCCGTTGGGACGAACTATGGCTACACCTTC.

This clonotype was counted between two and nine times. The chain is built from TRBV2 and TRBJ2-7, with 8 bases lining up with TRBD2. From germline, CDR1 is SNHLY and CDR2 FYNNEI. J was trimmed by 5 bases and V by 4 bases; bases with no gene match: 10. The CDR3 has 15 amino acids. The CDR3 coding sequence is TGTGCCAGCAGTGCTGTAGCGGGAAAGGTTGACGAGCAGTACTTC. This sequence encodes CASSAVAGKVDEQYF. The complete variable domain, with remaining parts taken from reference TRBV2 and TRBJ2-7, reads EPEVTQTPSHQVTQMGQEVILRCVPISNHLYFYWYRQILGQKVEFLVSFYNNEISEKSEIFDDQFSVERPDGSNFTLKIRSTKLEDSAMYFCASSAVAGKVDEQYFGPGTRLTVT.

V gene TRBV5-1 combines with J gene TRBJ1-2; D is ambiguous. Trimming stripped 0 bases from V and 7 bases from J, with 10 bases between. CDR3 length: 13 residues. Germline-derived CDR1 and CDR2 are SGHRS and YFSETQ. CDR3 protein: CASSLETRTGYTF. The CDR3 DNA reads TGCGCCAGCAGCTTGGAGACACGGACTGGCTACACCTTC.